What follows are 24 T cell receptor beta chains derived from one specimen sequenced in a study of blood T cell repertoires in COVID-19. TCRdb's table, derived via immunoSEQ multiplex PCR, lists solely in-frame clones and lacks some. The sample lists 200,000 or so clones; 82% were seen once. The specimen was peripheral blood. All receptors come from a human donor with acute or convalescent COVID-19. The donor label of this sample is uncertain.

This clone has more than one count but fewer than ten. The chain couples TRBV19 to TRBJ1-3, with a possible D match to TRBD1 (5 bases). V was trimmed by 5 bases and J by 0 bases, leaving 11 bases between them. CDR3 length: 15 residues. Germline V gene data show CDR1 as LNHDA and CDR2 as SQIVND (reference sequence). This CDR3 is CASSPGQASGNTIYF. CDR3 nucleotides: TGTGCCAGTAGTCCCGGACAAGCCTCTGGAAACACCATATATTTT.

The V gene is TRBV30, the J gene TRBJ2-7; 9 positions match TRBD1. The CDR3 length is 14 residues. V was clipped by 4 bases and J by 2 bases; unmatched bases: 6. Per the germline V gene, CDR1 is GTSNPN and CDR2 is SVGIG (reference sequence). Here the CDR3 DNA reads TGTGCCTGGAATTCCGGGACAGGGCCCTACGAGCAGTACTTC. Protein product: CAWNSGTGPYEQYF.

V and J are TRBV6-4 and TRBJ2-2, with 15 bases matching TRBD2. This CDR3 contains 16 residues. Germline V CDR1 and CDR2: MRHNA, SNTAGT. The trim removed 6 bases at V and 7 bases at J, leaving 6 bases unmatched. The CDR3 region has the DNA TGTGCCAGCAGCCAGGGACTAGCGGGAGGCGACGGGGAGCTGTTTTTT. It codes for CASSQGLAGGDGELFF.

In nucleotides, the CDR3 is TGTGCCAGCAGCCCCTCAGCGGGAGGGGCAGATACGCAGTATTTT. This encodes CASSPSAGGADTQYF. The V gene is TRBV4-2, the J gene TRBJ2-3; 10 bases align to TRBD2. The junction had 5 bases not matched to a gene; V was cut back by 4 bases and J by 4 bases. The CDR3 loop spans 15 amino acids. Per the germline V gene, CDR1 is LGHNA and CDR2 is YNFKEQ.

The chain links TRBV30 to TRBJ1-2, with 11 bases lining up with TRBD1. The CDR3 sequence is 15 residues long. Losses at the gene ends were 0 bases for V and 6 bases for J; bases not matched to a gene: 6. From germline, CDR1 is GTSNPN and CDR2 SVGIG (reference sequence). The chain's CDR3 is CAWSVLRTGGHGYTF. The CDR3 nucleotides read TGTGCCTGGAGTGTACTGAGGACAGGGGGCCATGGCTACACCTTC.

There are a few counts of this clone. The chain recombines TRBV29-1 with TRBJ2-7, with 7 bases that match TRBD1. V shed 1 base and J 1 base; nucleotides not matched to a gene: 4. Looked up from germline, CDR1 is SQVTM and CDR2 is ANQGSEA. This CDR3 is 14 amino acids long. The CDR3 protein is CSVEAGQNSYEQYF. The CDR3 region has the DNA TGCAGCGTTGAAGCGGGACAGAATTCCTACGAGCAGTACTTC.

The CDR3 protein is CASSSGTSGRAGIEQYF. The CDR3 nucleotides are TGCGCCAGCAGCTCTGGGACTAGCGGGAGGGCCGGGATCGAGCAGTACTTC. J is TRBJ2-7 and V is TRBV5-1, with 16 bases identical to TRBD2. Trimming took 3 bases from V and 6 from J; bases not matched to a gene: 9. The CDR3 spans 17 residues. The germline V gene has CDR1 SGHRS and CDR2 YFSETQ.

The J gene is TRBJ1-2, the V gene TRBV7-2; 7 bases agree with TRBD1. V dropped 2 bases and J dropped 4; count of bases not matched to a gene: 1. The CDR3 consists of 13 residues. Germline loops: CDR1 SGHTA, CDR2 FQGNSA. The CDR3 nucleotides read TGTGCCAGCAGCTTAAGGGGGCTCTATGGCTACACCTTC. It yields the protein CASSLRGLYGYTF.

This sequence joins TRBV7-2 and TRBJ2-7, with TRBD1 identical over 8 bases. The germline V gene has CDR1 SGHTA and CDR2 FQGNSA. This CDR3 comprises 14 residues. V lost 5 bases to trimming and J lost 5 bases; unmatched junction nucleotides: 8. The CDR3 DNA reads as TGTGCCAGCAGCGCCGGGACAGGAGGGAACGAGCAGTACTTC. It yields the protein CASSAGTGGNEQYF.

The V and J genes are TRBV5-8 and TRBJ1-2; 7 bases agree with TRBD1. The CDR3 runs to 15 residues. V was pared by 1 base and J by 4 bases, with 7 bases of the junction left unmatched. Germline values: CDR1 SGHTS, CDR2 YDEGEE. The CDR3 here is CASSLRRQGGYGYTF. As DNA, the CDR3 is TGTGCCAGCAGCTTGCGTCGACAGGGAGGCTATGGCTACACCTTC.

The CDR3 protein is CASSLDTSSGNTIYF. CDR3 nucleotide sequence: TGCGCCAGCAGCTTGGACACTAGCTCTGGAAACACCATATATTTT. This sequence joins TRBV5-1 and TRBJ1-3; no firm D call. Germline lookup yields CDR1 SGHRS and CDR2 YFSETQ. The CDR3 covers 15 residues. V was pared by 0 bases and J by 0 bases, with 7 bases between.

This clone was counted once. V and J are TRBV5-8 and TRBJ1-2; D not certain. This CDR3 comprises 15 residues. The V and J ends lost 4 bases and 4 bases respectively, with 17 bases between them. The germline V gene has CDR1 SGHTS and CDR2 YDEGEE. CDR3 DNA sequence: TGTGCCAGCAGCCATAGCCCCTTGGTGCGCTATGGCTACACCTTC. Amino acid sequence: CASSHSPLVRYGYTF.

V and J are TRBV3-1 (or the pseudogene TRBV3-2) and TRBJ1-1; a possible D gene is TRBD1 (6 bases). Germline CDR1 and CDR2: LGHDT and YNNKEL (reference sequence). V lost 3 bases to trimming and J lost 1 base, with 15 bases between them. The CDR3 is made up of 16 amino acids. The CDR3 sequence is CASSQTGLSSNTEAFF. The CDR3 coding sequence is TGTGCCAGCAGCCAGACAGGTCTATCATCGAACACTGAAGCTTTCTTT.

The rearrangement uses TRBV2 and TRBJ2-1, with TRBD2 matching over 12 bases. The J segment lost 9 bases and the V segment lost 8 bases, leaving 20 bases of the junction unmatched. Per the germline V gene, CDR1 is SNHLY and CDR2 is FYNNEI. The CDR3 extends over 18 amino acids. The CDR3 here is CASSPTVLRLAGVSEQFF. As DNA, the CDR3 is TGTGCCAGCTCTCCTACCGTTCTTCGACTAGCGGGAGTTAGTGAGCAGTTCTTC.

The CDR3 coding sequence is TGTGCCAGTATCTCGACAGGGACCTATGGCTACACCTTC. This sequence encodes CASISTGTYGYTF. The V gene is TRBV19, the J gene TRBJ1-2; 7 nucleotides agree with TRBD1. Germline V gives CDR1 LNHDA, CDR2 SQIVND (reference sequence). The CDR3 is 13 residues long. The ends lost 7 bases at V and 4 bases at J; junction bases unmatched: 6.

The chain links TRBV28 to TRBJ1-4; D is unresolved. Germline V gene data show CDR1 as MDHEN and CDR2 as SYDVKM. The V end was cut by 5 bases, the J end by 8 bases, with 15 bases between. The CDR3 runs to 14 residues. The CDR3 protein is CASSLIAQAEKLFF. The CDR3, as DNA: TGTGCCAGCAGTCTCATCGCCCAGGCGGAAAAACTGTTTTTT.

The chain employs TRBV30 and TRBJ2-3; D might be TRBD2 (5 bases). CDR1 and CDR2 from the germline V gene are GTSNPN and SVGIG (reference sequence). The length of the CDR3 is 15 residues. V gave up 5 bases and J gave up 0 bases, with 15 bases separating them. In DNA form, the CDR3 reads TGTGCCTGGGGAAGAGTGACTACTAGCACAGATACGCAGTATTTT. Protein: CAWGRVTTSTDTQYF. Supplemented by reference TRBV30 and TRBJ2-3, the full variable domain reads SQTIHQWPATLVQPVGSPLSLECTVEGTSNPNLYWYRQAAGRGLQLLFYSVGIGQISSEVPQNLSASRPQDRQFILSSKKLLLSDSGFYLCAWGRVTTSTDTQYFGPGTRLTVL.

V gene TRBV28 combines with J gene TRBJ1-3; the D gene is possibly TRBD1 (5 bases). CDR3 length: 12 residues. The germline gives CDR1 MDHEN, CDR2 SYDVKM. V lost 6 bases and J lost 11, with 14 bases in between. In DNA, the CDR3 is TGTGCCAGCAGGGGGCAGGCAGCCGCCATATATTTT. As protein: CASRGQAAAIYF.

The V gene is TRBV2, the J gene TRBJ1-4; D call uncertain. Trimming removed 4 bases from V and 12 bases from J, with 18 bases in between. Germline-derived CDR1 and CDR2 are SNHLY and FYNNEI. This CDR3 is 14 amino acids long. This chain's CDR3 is CASSVAAGSLELFF. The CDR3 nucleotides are TGTGCCAGCAGTGTGGCTGCCGGGAGTTTAGAACTGTTTTTT. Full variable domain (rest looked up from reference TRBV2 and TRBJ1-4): EPEVTQTPSHQVTQMGQEVILRCVPISNHLYFYWYRQILGQKVEFLVSFYNNEISEKSEIFDDQFSVERPDGSNFTLKIRSTKLEDSAMYFCASSVAAGSLELFFGSGTQLSVL.

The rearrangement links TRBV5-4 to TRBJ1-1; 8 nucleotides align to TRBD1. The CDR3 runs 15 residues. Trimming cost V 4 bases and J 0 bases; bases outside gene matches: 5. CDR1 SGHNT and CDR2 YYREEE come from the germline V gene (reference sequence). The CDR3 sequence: CASSPRTGMNTEAFF. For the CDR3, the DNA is TGTGCCAGCAGCCCACGGACAGGGATGAACACTGAAGCTTTCTTT.

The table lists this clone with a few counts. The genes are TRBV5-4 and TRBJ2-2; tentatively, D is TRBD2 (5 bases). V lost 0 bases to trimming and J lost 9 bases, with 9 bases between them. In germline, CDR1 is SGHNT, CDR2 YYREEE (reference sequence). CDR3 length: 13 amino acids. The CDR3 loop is CASSLARERELFF. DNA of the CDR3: TGTGCCAGCAGCTTGGCGAGGGAGAGGGAGCTGTTTTTT.

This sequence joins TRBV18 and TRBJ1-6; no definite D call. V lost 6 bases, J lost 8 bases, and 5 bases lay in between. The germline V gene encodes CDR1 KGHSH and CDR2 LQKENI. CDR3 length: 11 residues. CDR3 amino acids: CASSEDSPLHF. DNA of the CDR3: TGTGCCAGCTCGGAGGATTCACCCCTCCACTTT.

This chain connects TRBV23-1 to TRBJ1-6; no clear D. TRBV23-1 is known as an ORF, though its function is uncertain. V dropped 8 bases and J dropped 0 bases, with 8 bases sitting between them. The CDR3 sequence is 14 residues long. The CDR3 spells CASQRNSYNSPLHF. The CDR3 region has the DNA TGCGCCAGCCAGAGGAACTCCTATAATTCACCCCTCCACTTT.

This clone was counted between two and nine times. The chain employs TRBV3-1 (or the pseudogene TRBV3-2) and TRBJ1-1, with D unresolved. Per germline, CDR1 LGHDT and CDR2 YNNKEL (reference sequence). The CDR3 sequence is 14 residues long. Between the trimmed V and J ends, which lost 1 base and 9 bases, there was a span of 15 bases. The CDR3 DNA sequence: TGTGCCAGCAGCCAAGGTACGGGAGGTTGGAAAGCTTTCTTT. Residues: CASSQGTGGWKAFF.